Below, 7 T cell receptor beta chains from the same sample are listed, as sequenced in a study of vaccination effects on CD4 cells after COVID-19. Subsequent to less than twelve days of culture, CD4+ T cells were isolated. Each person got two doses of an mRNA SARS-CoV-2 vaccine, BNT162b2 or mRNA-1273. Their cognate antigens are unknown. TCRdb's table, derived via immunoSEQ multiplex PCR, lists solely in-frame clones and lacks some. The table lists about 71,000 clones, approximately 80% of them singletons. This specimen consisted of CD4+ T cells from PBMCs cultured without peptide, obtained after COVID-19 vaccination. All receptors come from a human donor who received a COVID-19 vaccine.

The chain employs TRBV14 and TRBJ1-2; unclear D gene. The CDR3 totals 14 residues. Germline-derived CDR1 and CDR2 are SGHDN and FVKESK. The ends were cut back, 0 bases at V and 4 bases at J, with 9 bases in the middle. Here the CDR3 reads CASSQDQAPYGYTF. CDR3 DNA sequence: TGTGCCAGCAGCCAAGACCAGGCTCCCTATGGCTACACCTTC.

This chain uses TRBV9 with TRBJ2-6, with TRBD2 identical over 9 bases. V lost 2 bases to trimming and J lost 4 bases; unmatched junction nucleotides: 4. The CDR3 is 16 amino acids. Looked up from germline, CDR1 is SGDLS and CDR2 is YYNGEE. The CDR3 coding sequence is TGTGCCAGCAGCGTGGGACTAGCTGCCGGGGCCAACGTCCTGACTTTC. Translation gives CASSVGLAAGANVLTF.

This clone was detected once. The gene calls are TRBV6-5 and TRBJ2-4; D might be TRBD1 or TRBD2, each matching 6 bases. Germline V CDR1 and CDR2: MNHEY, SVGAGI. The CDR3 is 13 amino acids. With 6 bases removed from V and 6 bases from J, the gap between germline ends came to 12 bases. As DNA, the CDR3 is TGTGCCAGCAGGGCCGGAGGGGGAAACATTCAGTACTTC. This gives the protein CASRAGGGNIQYF.

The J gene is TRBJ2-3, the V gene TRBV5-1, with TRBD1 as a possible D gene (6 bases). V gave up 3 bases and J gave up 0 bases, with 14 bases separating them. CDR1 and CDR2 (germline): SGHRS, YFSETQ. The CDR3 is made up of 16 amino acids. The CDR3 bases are TGCGCCAGCAGCTACATACAGGGAGCTAGCACAGATACGCAGTATTTT. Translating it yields CASSYIQGASTDTQYF.

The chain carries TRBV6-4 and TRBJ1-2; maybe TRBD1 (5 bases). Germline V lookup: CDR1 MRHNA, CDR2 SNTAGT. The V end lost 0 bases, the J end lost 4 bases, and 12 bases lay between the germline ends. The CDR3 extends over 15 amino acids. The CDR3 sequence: CASSDSPGRFYGYTF. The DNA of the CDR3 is TGTGCCAGCAGTGACTCGCCGGGACGGTTCTATGGCTACACCTTC.

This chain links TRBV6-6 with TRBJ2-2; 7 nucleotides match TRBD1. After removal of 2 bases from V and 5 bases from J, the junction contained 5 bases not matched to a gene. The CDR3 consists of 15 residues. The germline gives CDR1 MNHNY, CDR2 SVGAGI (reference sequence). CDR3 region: CASSYNRGGTGELFF. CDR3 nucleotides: TGTGCCAGCAGTTACAACAGGGGTGGAACCGGGGAGCTGTTTTTT.

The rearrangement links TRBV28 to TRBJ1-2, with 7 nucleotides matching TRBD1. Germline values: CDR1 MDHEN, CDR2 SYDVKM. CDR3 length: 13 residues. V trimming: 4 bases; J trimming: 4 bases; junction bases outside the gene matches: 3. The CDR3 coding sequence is TGTGCCAGCAGTTCCCGGACAGGCTATGGCTACACCTTC. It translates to CASSSRTGYGYTF.